One sample yielded the 30 T cell receptor beta chains listed below, sequenced in a study of blood T cell repertoires in COVID-19. This table comes from immunoSEQ multiplex PCR, and its TCRdb copy is limited to in-frame clones, with some not included. The data contain about 260,000 clones, about 81% of them singletons. Sequencing was performed on PBMCs or T cells enriched from blood (not recorded which). The origin of the receptors is a man aged 25-45 years with acute COVID-19.

The chain carries TRBV14 and TRBJ2-1; the match to TRBD2 covers 11 bases. CDR1 and CDR2 from the germline V gene are SGHDN and FVKESK. The CDR3 length is 16 residues. The V and J ends lost 5 bases and 9 bases, in that order; junction bases with no gene match: 12. CDR3 protein: CASSATLAGVSGEQFF. For the CDR3, the DNA is TGTGCCAGCAGCGCCACACTAGCGGGAGTTTCGGGTGAGCAGTTCTTC.

The V and J genes are TRBV14 and TRBJ1-1; D is possibly TRBD1 (6 bases). Germline CDR1 SGHDN, CDR2 FVKESK. Trimming shortened V by 1 base and J by 9 bases, and 18 bases separated the two germline ends. The CDR3 length is 15 residues. The DNA of the CDR3 is TGTGCCAGCAGCCAAGTATTTGGGGGCGCGGGTAAAGCTTTCTTT. Its protein is CASSQVFGGAGKAFF. Complete variable domain (other parts from reference TRBV14 and TRBJ1-1): EAGVTQFPSHSVIEKGQTVTLRCDPISGHDNLYWYRRVMGKEIKFLLHFVKESKQDESGMPNNRFLAERTGGTYSTLKVQPAELEDSGVYFCASSQVFGGAGKAFFGQGTRLTVV.

The J gene is TRBJ1-4, the V gene TRBV11-3; no reliable D call. This CDR3 is 17 amino acids long. With 1 base removed from V and 4 bases from J, the gap between germline ends came to 16 bases. CDR1 and CDR2 (germline): SGHNT, YENEEA. The CDR3 DNA reads TGTGCCAGCAGCTTAGGATCTACGGGGTCCTTTAATGAAAAACTGTTTTTT. This encodes CASSLGSTGSFNEKLFF.

The V gene is TRBV18, the J gene TRBJ1-5; D is perhaps TRBD1 (5 bases). Germline V gene sequence: CDR1 KGHSH, CDR2 LQKENI. The V end lost 2 bases, the J end lost 6 bases, and 17 bases lay between the germline ends. CDR3 length equals 16 residues. The CDR3 DNA sequence: TGTGCCAGCTCACCAGGGCAGGGCGGAACGGGTCAGCCCCAGCATTTT. Residues: CASSPGQGGTGQPQHF.

This sequence joins TRBV10-1 and TRBJ2-1, with a weak D call TRBD2 (6 bases). V lost 7 bases and J 10 bases, leaving 14 bases between the germline ends. Germline V lookup: CDR1 WNHNN, CDR2 SYGVQD (reference sequence). This CDR3 spans 12 amino acids. The CDR3 sequence: CASNRDLEEQFF. In DNA form, the CDR3 reads TGCGCCAGCAACCGGGACTTGGAAGAGCAGTTCTTC.

The chain joins TRBV11-3 to TRBJ1-3, with D hard to call. V gave up 4 bases and J gave up 0 bases, with 4 bases separating them. The CDR3 is made up of 13 amino acids. The V gene's germline CDR1 is SGHNT and CDR2 YENEEA. CDR3 in amino acids: CASSSNSGNTIYF. CDR3 nucleotide sequence: TGTGCCAGCAGCTCCAACTCTGGAAACACCATATATTTT.

The chain joins TRBV28 to TRBJ2-5; D may be TRBD1 (5 bases). V lost 2 bases and J 4 bases, leaving 14 bases between the germline ends. Germline V CDR1 and CDR2: MDHEN, SYDVKM. This CDR3 has 15 amino acids. CDR3 bases: TGTGCCAGCAGTTTAGTCAGGGCTATAGGAGAGACCCAGTACTTC. It translates to CASSLVRAIGETQYF.

This sequence joins TRBV19 and TRBJ1-3, with D maybe TRBD1 (5 bases). CDR1 and CDR2 (germline): LNHDA, SQIVND (reference sequence). Trimming stripped 3 bases from V and 0 bases from J, with 9 bases between. The CDR3 totals 15 residues. The DNA for the CDR3 is TGTGCCAGTAGTATTACGGGGGACTCTGGAAACACCATATATTTT. Its protein is CASSITGDSGNTIYF.

The chain is built from TRBV28 and TRBJ2-1, with 8 bases lining up with TRBD2. Germline CDR1 MDHEN, CDR2 SYDVKM. Trimming removed 5 bases from V and 3 bases from J; junction bases left unmatched: 12. The CDR3 covers 17 residues. The CDR3 DNA sequence: TGTGCCAGCAGTGTGGCGGGAGGACTTCTTATCTACAATGAGCAGTTCTTC. It encodes CASSVAGGLLIYNEQFF.

The chain combines TRBV5-1 with TRBJ2-3, with D perhaps TRBD2 (5 bases). The V end lost 1 base, the J end lost 6 bases, and 9 bases lay between the germline ends. The CDR3 has 13 amino acids. CDR1 and CDR2 (germline): SGHRS, YFSETQ. In DNA form, the CDR3 reads TGCGCCAGCAGCTTGTTGAGGGTGGATACGCAGTATTTT. Translated, it gives CASSLLRVDTQYF.

The chain links TRBV2 to TRBJ2-1; 8 bases are a match to TRBD1. Germline CDR1 SNHLY, CDR2 FYNNEI. The V and J ends lost 7 bases and 14 bases, in that order; junction bases with no gene match: 7. CDR3 size: 11 residues. The CDR3 nucleotides are TGTGCCAGCAACAGACAGGGGTCGGAGTTCTTC. Its translation is CASNRQGSEFF.

The chain is built from TRBV9 and TRBJ1-6; a possible D gene is TRBD1 (6 bases). The CDR3 covers 16 residues. Germline values: CDR1 SGDLS, CDR2 YYNGEE. V shed 3 bases and J shed 2 bases, with 12 bases lying between them. CDR3 amino acids: CASSEGGNTYNSPLHF. For the CDR3, the DNA is TGTGCCAGCAGCGAGGGGGGGAATACCTATAATTCACCCCTCCACTTT.

This chain links TRBV19 with TRBJ2-5, with 7 bases lining up with TRBD2. Unmatched junction bases numbered 7, after V lost 7 bases and J lost 5 bases. This CDR3 has 13 residues. Germline values: CDR1 LNHDA, CDR2 SQIVND (reference sequence). The CDR3 bases are TGTGCCAGTACCCCGAGGGGAGGGGAGACCCAGTACTTC. As protein: CASTPRGGETQYF.

This clone was seen a single time. This chain joins TRBV10-2 and TRBJ1-1; a weak D match, TRBD1 (6 bases). V was pared by 3 bases and J by 4 bases, with 12 bases between. Germline lookup yields CDR1 WSHSY and CDR2 SAAADI. The CDR3 covers 14 residues. The CDR3 loop is CASSDRGWGTEAFF. The DNA for the CDR3 is TGCGCCAGCAGTGACAGGGGCTGGGGCACTGAAGCTTTCTTT.

The rearrangement uses TRBV29-1 and TRBJ1-1; no reliable D call. The CDR3 has 15 amino acids. Per the germline V gene, CDR1 is SQVTM and CDR2 is ANQGSEA. V lost 3 bases, J lost 0 bases, and 14 bases lay in between. CDR3 DNA: TGCAGCGTTGATAGGCGGGGAGAGTTGAACACTGAAGCTTTCTTT. This encodes CSVDRRGELNTEAFF.

The chain carries TRBV27 and TRBJ1-2; 8 nucleotides line up with TRBD1. There are 15 residues in the CDR3. Germline CDR1 is MNHEY and CDR2 is SMNVEV (reference sequence). V was clipped by 0 bases and J by 4 bases; unmatched bases: 4. The CDR3 reads CASSLSRGLIYGYTF. The DNA for the CDR3 is TGTGCCAGCAGTTTATCCAGGGGGCTAATCTATGGCTACACCTTC.

The chain has TRBV28 and TRBJ1-5; 7 nucleotides align to TRBD1. Trimming removed 7 bases from V and 6 bases from J; junction bases left unmatched: 9. From germline, CDR1 is MDHEN and CDR2 SYDVKM. The CDR3 sequence is 14 residues long. CDR3: CASTPSRGAQPQHF. The CDR3 DNA follows: TGTGCCAGCACCCCATCCAGGGGGGCTCAGCCCCAGCATTTT. Filled out from reference TRBV28 and TRBJ1-5, the complete variable domain reads DVKVTQSSRYLVKRTGEKVFLECVQDMDHENMFWYRQDPGLGLRLIYFSYDVKMKEKGDIPEGYSVSREKKERFSLILESASTNQTSMYLCASTPSRGAQPQHFGDGTRLSIL.

This chain links TRBV6-4 with TRBJ2-2; D is possibly TRBD1 (5 bases). V lost 2 bases and J 6 bases, leaving 13 bases between the germline ends. The CDR3 is 15 residues long. The germline CDR1 and CDR2 sequences are MRHNA and SNTAGT. DNA of the CDR3: TGTGCCAGCAGTGACCGTATTAAGGGGTCCGGGGAGCTGTTTTTT. Protein sequence: CASSDRIKGSGELFF.

This sequence joins TRBV7-6 and TRBJ1-4; TRBD1 agrees at 8 bases. The V gene's germline CDR1 is SGHVS and CDR2 FNYEAQ. V lost 3 bases, J lost 0 bases, and 0 bases stayed unmatched. The CDR3 has 15 amino acids. The CDR3 DNA reads TGTGCCAGCAGCTTGACAGGGGCAACTAATGAAAAACTGTTTTTT. Protein sequence: CASSLTGATNEKLFF.

The chain uses TRBV27 and TRBJ2-1, with TRBD2 identical over 11 bases. V lost 2 bases to trimming and J lost 9 bases; unmatched junction nucleotides: 6. This CDR3 is 15 amino acids long. The V gene's germline CDR1 is MNHEY and CDR2 SMNVEV (reference sequence). As DNA, the CDR3 is TGTGCCAGCAGTTTAGTCCGCCTAGCGGGGGGTGAGCAGTTCTTC. It is translated as CASSLVRLAGGEQFF.

This CDR3 reads CASSQDREGVGKNIQYF. CDR3 in DNA: TGTGCCAGCAGCCAAGATCGTGAGGGAGTCGGCAAAAACATTCAGTACTTC. The V call is TRBV14, the J call TRBJ2-4, with D perhaps TRBD2 (5 bases). Per germline, CDR1 SGHDN and CDR2 FVKESK. The CDR3 sequence is 17 residues long. V was pared by 0 bases and J by 3 bases, with 15 bases between.

V usage is TRBV5-6 and J usage is TRBJ2-5; 16 nucleotides align to TRBD2. V was clipped by 4 bases and J by 4 bases; unmatched bases: 10. CDR1 SGHDT and CDR2 YYEEEE come from the germline V gene. The CDR3 consists of 18 residues. The CDR3 DNA reads TGTGCCAGCAGCCCCGGGACTAGCGGGGGGGCCTGGAGAGAGACCCAGTACTTC. The encoded protein is CASSPGTSGGAWRETQYF. Together with reference TRBV5-6 and TRBJ2-5, the CDR3 gives the full variable domain: DAGVTQSPTHLIKTRGQQVTLRCSPKSGHDTVSWYQQALGQGPQFIFQYYEEEERQRGNFPDRFSGHQFPNYSSELNVNALLLGDSALYLCASSPGTSGGAWRETQYFGPGTRLLVL.

The rearrangement links TRBV6-1 to TRBJ2-1, with 10 bases that match TRBD2. Trimming took 3 bases from V and 5 from J; bases not matched to a gene: 4. The germline CDR1 and CDR2 sequences are MNHNS and SASEGT. The CDR3 covers 15 residues. CDR3: CASSEASGGHNEQFF. The CDR3 coding sequence is TGTGCCAGCAGTGAGGCTAGCGGGGGACACAATGAGCAGTTCTTC.

V is TRBV6-5 and J is TRBJ1-5, with TRBD1 matching 7 bases. The CDR3 is 15 amino acids. J gave up 3 bases and V 2 bases, and 4 bases lay outside the gene matches. From germline, CDR1 is MNHEY and CDR2 SVGAGI. Written as DNA, the CDR3 is TGTGCCAGCAGTTACGAGAAGGGGGCCAATCAGCCCCAGCATTTT. This gives the protein CASSYEKGANQPQHF.

This rearrangement joins TRBV18 to TRBJ1-3; D uncertain. The CDR3 has 15 amino acids. Per the germline V gene, CDR1 is KGHSH and CDR2 is LQKENI. The V end lost 1 base, the J end lost 8 bases, and 15 bases lay between the germline ends. The DNA of the CDR3 is TGTGCCAGCTCACCACTTGCCGTGGGTGCGGACACCATATATTTT. Amino acids: CASSPLAVGADTIYF.

The J gene is TRBJ1-3, the V gene TRBV6-5; D is unresolved. The germline V and J ends were trimmed by 0 bases and 6 bases, with 15 bases remaining between them. CDR1 is MNHEY, CDR2 SVGAGI, per germline. CDR3 size: 16 residues. CDR3 DNA: TGTGCCAGCAGTTACTCGTTGGTACAGTCTAAAAACACCATATATTTT. It codes for CASSYSLVQSKNTIYF.

The J gene is TRBJ2-2, the V gene TRBV7-2; the match to TRBD1 covers 7 bases. After removal of 8 bases from V and 6 bases from J, the junction contained 9 bases not matched to a gene. Germline V CDR1 and CDR2: SGHTA, FQGNSA. The CDR3 loop spans 14 amino acids. The CDR3 loop is CASARQGSAGELFF. CDR3 sequence (DNA): TGTGCCAGCGCTAGACAGGGATCGGCCGGGGAGCTGTTTTTT.

The gene calls are TRBV3-1 (or the pseudogene TRBV3-2) and TRBJ1-1; TRBD1 matches at 9 bases. The germline CDR1 and CDR2 sequences are LGHDT and YNNKEL (reference sequence). The CDR3 runs to 16 residues. J was trimmed by 0 bases and V by 3 bases; bases with no gene match: 5. CDR3 residues: CASSHRDRVVNTEAFF. CDR3 sequence (DNA): TGTGCCAGCAGCCACCGGGACAGGGTAGTGAACACTGAAGCTTTCTTT.

With regard to this clone: Compared with germline, one end of the junction differs, possibly owing to a read error. This chain links TRBV5-1 with TRBJ2-3, with D tentatively TRBD2 (6 bases). CDR3 length: 15 residues. Germline V gene lookup returns CDR1 SGHRS and CDR2 YFSETQ. For the CDR3, the DNA is TGTGCCAGCAGCTTCCGACTAGAGGGCACAGATACGCAGTATTTT. Translated, it gives CASSFRLEGTDTQYF.

This clone appeared a few times. The V call is TRBV7-2, the J call TRBJ1-2; TRBD1 might be the D (5 bases). V lost 4 bases to trimming and J lost 4 bases, with 13 bases between them. CDR1 and CDR2 from the germline V gene are SGHTA and FQGNSA. The CDR3 totals 14 residues. CDR3 loop: CASSSHTGLYGYTF. The CDR3 DNA follows: TGTGCCAGCAGCTCCCATACAGGCCTCTATGGCTACACCTTC.